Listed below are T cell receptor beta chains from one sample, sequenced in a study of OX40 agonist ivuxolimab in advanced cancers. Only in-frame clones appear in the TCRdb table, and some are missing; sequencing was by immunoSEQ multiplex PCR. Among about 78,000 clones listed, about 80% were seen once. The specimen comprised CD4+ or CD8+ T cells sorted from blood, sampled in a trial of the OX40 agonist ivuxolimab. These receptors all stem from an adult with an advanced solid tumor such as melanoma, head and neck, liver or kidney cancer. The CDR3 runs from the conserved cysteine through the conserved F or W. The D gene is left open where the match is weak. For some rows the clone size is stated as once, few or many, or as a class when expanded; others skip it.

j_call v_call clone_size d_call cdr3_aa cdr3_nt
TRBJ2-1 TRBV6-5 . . CASRTGGGREQFF TGTGCCAGCAGGACGGGAGGGGGCCGTGAGCAGTTCTTC
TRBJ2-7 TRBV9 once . CASSVGGRNQYEQYF TGTGCCAGCAGCGTAGGAGGGAGGAATCAATACGAGCAGTACTTC
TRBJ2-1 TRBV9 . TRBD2 CASTRTSGYNEQFF TGTGCCAGCACTAGGACTAGCGGGTACAATGAGCAGTTCTTC
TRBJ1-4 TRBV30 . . CAWTQLNEKLFF TGTGCCTGGACACAGCTTAATGAAAAACTGTTTTTT
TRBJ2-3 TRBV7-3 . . CASSLLASDTQYF TGTGCCAGCAGCCTCCTGGCGTCAGATACGCAGTATTTT
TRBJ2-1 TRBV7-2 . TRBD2 CASSLAGTSGPYNEQFF TGTGCCAGCAGCTTAGCAGGGACTAGCGGACCCTACAATGAGCAGTTCTTC
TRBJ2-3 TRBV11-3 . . CASSLDGLAGDTQYF TGTGCCAGCAGCTTAGATGGTCTAGCTGGAGATACGCAGTATTTT
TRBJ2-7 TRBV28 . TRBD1 CASSLVATGSSYEQYF TGTGCCAGCAGTTTGGTAGCGACAGGGAGCTCCTACGAGCAGTACTTC
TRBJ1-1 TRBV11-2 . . CASSLGTGTRNTEAFF TGTGCCAGCAGCTTAGGAACAGGGACGAGAAACACTGAAGCTTTCTTT
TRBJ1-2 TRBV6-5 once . CASTHDRHYGYTF TGTGCCAGTACACACGACAGGCACTATGGCTACACCTTC
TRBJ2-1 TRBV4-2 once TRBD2 CASSPTSGRVNEQFF TGTGCCAGCAGCCCGACTAGCGGGAGAGTCAATGAGCAGTTCTTC
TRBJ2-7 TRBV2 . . CASTSYEQYF TGTGCCAGCACCAGTTACGAGCAGTACTTC
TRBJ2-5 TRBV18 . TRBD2 CASSTSGLVLETQYF TGTGCCAGCTCAACTTCGGGACTAGTTTTGGAGACCCAGTACTTC
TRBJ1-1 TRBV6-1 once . CASRAQTVTEAFF TGTGCCAGCAGAGCACAGACAGTCACTGAAGCTTTCTTT
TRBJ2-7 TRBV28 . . CASSHQGGETSYEQYF TGTGCCAGCAGCCACCAGGGGGGAGAGACGTCCTACGAGCAGTACTTC
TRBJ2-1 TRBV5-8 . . CASSLGQATYNEQFF TGTGCCAGCAGCTTGGGACAGGCCACCTACAATGAGCAGTTCTTC
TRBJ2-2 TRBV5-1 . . CASSLTAGNTGELFF TGCGCCAGCAGCTTGACCGCAGGGAACACCGGGGAGCTGTTTTTT
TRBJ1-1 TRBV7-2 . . CASSRGQMNTEAFF TGTGCCAGCAGCCGCGGACAGATGAACACTGAAGCTTTCTTT
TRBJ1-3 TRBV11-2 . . CASSWADVRNTIYF TGTGCCAGCAGCTGGGCAGATGTACGAAACACCATATATTTT
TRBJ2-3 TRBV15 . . CATSNADQIGTDTQYF TGTGCCACCAGCAATGCCGACCAGATCGGCACAGATACGCAGTATTTT
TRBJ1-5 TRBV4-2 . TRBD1 CASSQGQGEAQHF TGTGCCAGCAGCCAAGGACAGGGGGAGGCCCAGCATTTT
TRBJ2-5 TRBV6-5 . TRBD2 CASSYPSGGAKTQYF TGTGCCAGCAGTTACCCCAGCGGGGGGGCGAAGACCCAGTACTTC
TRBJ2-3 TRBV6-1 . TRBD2 CASSERLAGDTDTQYF TGTGCCAGCAGTGAAAGGCTAGCGGGGGACACAGATACGCAGTATTTT
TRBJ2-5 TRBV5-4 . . CASSPGDAETQYF TGTGCCAGCAGCCCGGGGGACGCAGAGACCCAGTACTTC
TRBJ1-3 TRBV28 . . CATTVWGPTIYF TGTGCAACCACCGTTTGGGGTCCAACCATATATTTT
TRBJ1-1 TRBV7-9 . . CASSLTPVSSAFF TGTGCCAGCAGCTTAACCCCTGTCAGCAGCGCTTTCTTT
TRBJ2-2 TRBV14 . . CASSQRGFAGELFF TGTGCCAGCAGCCAACGGGGGTTTGCCGGGGAGCTGTTTTTT
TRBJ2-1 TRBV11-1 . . CASSPDLKADEQFF TGTGCCAGCAGTCCTGACCTTAAAGCGGATGAGCAGTTCTTC
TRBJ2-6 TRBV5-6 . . CASSLVGGRLSGANVLTF TGTGCCAGCAGCCTAGTCGGTGGGAGGCTCTCCGGGGCCAACGTCCTGACTTTC
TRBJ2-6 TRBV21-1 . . CASSKPQGLSPGANVLTF TGTGCCAGCAGCAAACCCCAGGGACTTTCACCTGGGGCCAACGTCCTGACTTTC
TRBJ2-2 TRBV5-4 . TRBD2 CASSFGGRALTGELFF TGTGCCAGCAGCTTCGGCGGGAGGGCCCTCACCGGGGAGCTGTTTTTT
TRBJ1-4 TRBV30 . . CAWKPSDRTNEKLFF TGTGCCTGGAAACCCTCCGACAGAACTAATGAAAAACTGTTTTTT
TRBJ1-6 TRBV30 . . CSVGRDNSPLHF TGTAGCGTCGGCAGGGATAATTCACCCCTCCACTTT
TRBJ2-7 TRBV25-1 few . CASRAQLYEQYF TGTGCCAGTCGGGCCCAGCTCTACGAGCAGTACTTC
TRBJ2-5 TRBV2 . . CASSQIGIGPETQYF TGTGCCAGCAGCCAGATAGGGATTGGGCCAGAGACCCAGTACTTC
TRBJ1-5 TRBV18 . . CASSEGQVNNQPQHF TGTGCCAGCTCAGAGGGGCAGGTGAACAATCAGCCCCAGCATTTT
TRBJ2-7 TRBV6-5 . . CASSYSGTQTYEQYF TGTGCCAGCAGTTACTCGGGTACACAGACCTACGAGCAGTACTTC
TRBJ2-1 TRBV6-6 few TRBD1 CASSYAPGGYNEQFF TGTGCCAGCAGTTATGCCCCAGGGGGCTACAATGAGCAGTTCTTC
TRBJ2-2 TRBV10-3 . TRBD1 CATLRQGNTGELFF TGTGCCACCTTACGACAGGGAAACACCGGGGAGCTGTTTTTT
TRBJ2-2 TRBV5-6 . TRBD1 CASSRQGAPGGLFF TGTGCCAGCAGCAGACAGGGGGCCCCCGGGGGGCTGTTTTTT